Shown below are 17 T cell receptor beta chains from a single sample sequenced in a study of shared clonotypes between healthy human individuals. This table comes from immunoSEQ multiplex PCR, and its TCRdb copy is limited to in-frame clones, with some not included. The profile shows about 480,000 clones, about four fifths of them singletons. Sequenced sample: PBMCs. The source of these receptors is a woman aged 40 to 50 in good health. Some clones in this sample may be carry-over from other donors' samples.

This clone was detected only a few times. The chain links TRBV6-6 to TRBJ2-6, with D possibly called TRBD1 or TRBD2 (5 bases each). Deletions cut 8 bases from V and 6 bases from J, with 14 bases between. This CDR3 region has 14 residues. The germline gives CDR1 MNHNY, CDR2 SVGAGI (reference sequence). The CDR3 bases are TGTGCCAGCCTAGGGACCCGAGAGGCCAACGTCCTGACTTTC. It codes for CASLGTREANVLTF.

This clone occurred a few times. V is TRBV7-3 and J is TRBJ2-3, with a possible D match to TRBD2 (6 bases). The ends were cut back, 8 bases at V and 6 bases at J, with 15 bases in the middle. Germline assignment: CDR1 SGHTA and CDR2 FQGTGA. There are 13 residues in the CDR3. This CDR3 reads CASGDSAGDTQYF. The CDR3 bases are TGTGCCAGCGGGGACTCGGCGGGGGATACGCAGTATTTT.

The genes are TRBV6-6 and TRBJ2-7; D is possibly TRBD1 (6 bases). Trimming removed 7 bases at V and 2 bases at J, with 18 bases between. Germline V lookup: CDR1 MNHNY, CDR2 SVGAGI (reference sequence). The CDR3 runs 15 residues. CDR3 DNA: TGTGCCAGCACCCAGGGGTCAGGGACGGCCTACGAGCAGTACTTC. Translating it yields CASTQGSGTAYEQYF.

V is TRBV29-1 and J is TRBJ2-5; 10 nucleotides line up with TRBD1. This CDR3 is 16 amino acids long. J was trimmed by 1 base and V by 7 bases; bases with no gene match: 12. Germline V gives CDR1 SQVTM, CDR2 ANQGSEA. The CDR3 coding sequence is TGCAGCGCACAGCCTGGACAGGGGGGGCCCCAAGAGACCCAGTACTTC. Encoded protein: CSAQPGQGGPQETQYF.

The rearrangement uses TRBV7-8 and TRBJ2-1; D is possibly TRBD2 (6 bases). Per the germline V gene, CDR1 is SGHVS and CDR2 is FQNEAQ. The V end lost 4 bases, the J end lost 9 bases, and 13 bases lay between the germline ends. This CDR3 has 13 amino acids. CDR3 coding DNA: TGTGCCAGCAGCTGGGGGGAACGCCTTGAGCAGTTCTTC. Translated: CASSWGERLEQFF.

The CDR3 is CTSSQGAAMRPFEQYF. The CDR3 DNA sequence: TGCACCAGCAGCCAGGGAGCAGCGATGAGACCTTTCGAGCAGTACTTC. V usage is TRBV1 and J usage is TRBJ2-7; TRBD2 is taken as the D call from the table, unchecked against the DNA. TRBV1 is a listed pseudogene. The length of the CDR3 is 16 residues.

The chain links TRBV5-6 to TRBJ2-7; no clear D gene. The CDR3 sequence is 15 residues long. Germline CDR1 reads SGHDT; CDR2 reads YYEEEE. Trimming removed 3 bases from V and 3 bases from J, with 16 bases in between. CDR3 DNA sequence: TGTGCCAGCAGCTCCGCAACGTCCGGGCTCTACGAGCAGTACTTC. Protein: CASSSATSGLYEQYF.

V gene TRBV7-6 combines with J gene TRBJ1-4; no clear D gene. Germline loops: CDR1 SGHVS, CDR2 FNYEAQ. The V gene lost 3 bases and the J gene lost 6 bases, with 14 bases spanning the gap. The CDR3 is 15 amino acids. As DNA, the CDR3 is TGTGCCAGCAGCTTCGGGAATTCGTTTGATGAAAAACTGTTTTTT. Residues: CASSFGNSFDEKLFF.

This clone was detected a few times. The gene calls are TRBV29-1 and TRBJ1-1; no definite D call. Between the trimmed V and J ends, which lost 4 bases and 3 bases, there was a span of 15 bases. Germline CDR1 reads SQVTM; CDR2 reads ANQGSEA. This CDR3 comprises 14 residues. CDR3 loop: CSVGMKRGYTEAFF. The CDR3 DNA is TGCAGCGTTGGAATGAAACGGGGTTACACTGAAGCTTTCTTT.

The chain employs TRBV28 and TRBJ2-5, with 8 bases that match TRBD2. Germline CDR1 and CDR2: MDHEN and SYDVKM. V lost 3 bases, J lost 3 bases, and 6 bases stayed unmatched. The CDR3 covers 15 residues. CDR3 sequence: CASSFPGGLEETQYF. DNA of the CDR3: TGTGCCAGCAGTTTTCCGGGGGGGTTGGAAGAGACCCAGTACTTC.

V gene TRBV5-4 combines with J gene TRBJ2-7; no definite D call. V was cut by 4 bases and J by 6 bases, with 17 bases left in between. The CDR3 runs to 14 residues. The germline V gene has CDR1 SGHNT and CDR2 YYREEE (reference sequence). CDR3 in amino acids: CASSPTRLMAEQYF. DNA of the CDR3: TGTGCCAGCAGCCCGACCCGACTTATGGCCGAGCAGTACTTC.

V gene TRBV30 combines with J gene TRBJ2-1; the D gene could be TRBD1 or TRBD2 (6 bases each). Germline assignment: CDR1 GTSNPN and CDR2 SVGIG (reference sequence). The ends were cut back, 0 bases at V and 10 bases at J, with 19 bases in the middle. CDR3 length: 15 residues. The CDR3 bases are TGTGCCTGGAGTGTACGAGGGGGGCCCGGTGGGGAGCAGTTCTTC. Translated: CAWSVRGGPGGEQFF.

V usage is TRBV7-2 and J usage is TRBJ1-2; the D is unclear. The CDR3 runs 13 residues. V was cut by 1 base and J by 8 bases, with 11 bases left in between. Germline V gene sequence: CDR1 SGHTA, CDR2 FQGNSA. CDR3 in DNA: TGTGCCAGCAGCTTAGAGTGGGCGAGGGGCTACACCTTC. Protein sequence: CASSLEWARGYTF. Looking up the rest from reference TRBV7-2 and TRBJ1-2 gives the full variable domain: GAGVSQSPSNKVTEKGKDVELRCDPISGHTALYWYRQSLGQGLEFLIYFQGNSAPDKSGLPSDRFSAERTGGSVSTLTIQRTQQEDSAVYLCASSLEWARGYTFGSGTRLTVV.

The J gene is TRBJ2-4, the V gene TRBV11-1; D possibly matches TRBD1 or TRBD2 (6 bases each). Germline CDR1 and CDR2: SGHAT and FQDESV (reference sequence). This CDR3 is 16 amino acids long. V dropped 4 bases and J dropped 0 bases, with 13 bases sitting between them. In DNA form, the CDR3 reads TGTGCCAGCAGCTCGAGGGGGGCGAGAGCCAAAAACATTCAGTACTTC. Encoded protein: CASSSRGARAKNIQYF. Full variable domain (outside the CDR3, taken from reference TRBV11-1 and TRBJ2-4): EAEVAQSPRYKITEKSQAVAFWCDPISGHATLYWYRQILGQGPELLVQFQDESVVDDSQLPKDRFSAERLKGVDSTLKIQPAELGDSAMYLCASSSRGARAKNIQYFGAGTRLSVL.

The chain recombines TRBV5-1 with TRBJ2-5, with D perhaps assigned TRBD1 or TRBD2 (5 bases each). The CDR3 has 15 residues. Per the germline V gene, CDR1 is SGHRS and CDR2 is YFSETQ. V was shortened by 0 bases and J by 2 bases, with 11 bases between the two germline ends. As DNA, the CDR3 is TGCGCCAGCAGCTTGGGGGACGGTGGGCAAGAGACCCAGTACTTC. It encodes CASSLGDGGQETQYF.

A few counts support this clone. V usage is TRBV5-1 and J usage is TRBJ2-3, with 15 bases that match TRBD2. The CDR3 extends over 16 amino acids. Germline assignment: CDR1 SGHRS and CDR2 YFSETQ. V lost 3 bases to trimming and J lost 4 bases; unmatched junction nucleotides: 3. CDR3 coding DNA: TGCGCCAGCAGCTCGGGACTAGCGGGGGGAGCAGATACGCAGTATTTT. Protein product: CASSSGLAGGADTQYF.

The gene calls are TRBV9 and TRBJ1-4; D is possibly TRBD1 (6 bases). Per the germline V gene, CDR1 is SGDLS and CDR2 is YYNGEE. CDR3 length equals 15 residues. Trimming took off 4 bases at V and 4 bases at J, with 14 bases between the two ends. The CDR3 reads CASSFRDNVNEKLFF. The CDR3 DNA reads TGTGCCAGCAGCTTCCGGGACAACGTTAATGAAAAACTGTTTTTT.